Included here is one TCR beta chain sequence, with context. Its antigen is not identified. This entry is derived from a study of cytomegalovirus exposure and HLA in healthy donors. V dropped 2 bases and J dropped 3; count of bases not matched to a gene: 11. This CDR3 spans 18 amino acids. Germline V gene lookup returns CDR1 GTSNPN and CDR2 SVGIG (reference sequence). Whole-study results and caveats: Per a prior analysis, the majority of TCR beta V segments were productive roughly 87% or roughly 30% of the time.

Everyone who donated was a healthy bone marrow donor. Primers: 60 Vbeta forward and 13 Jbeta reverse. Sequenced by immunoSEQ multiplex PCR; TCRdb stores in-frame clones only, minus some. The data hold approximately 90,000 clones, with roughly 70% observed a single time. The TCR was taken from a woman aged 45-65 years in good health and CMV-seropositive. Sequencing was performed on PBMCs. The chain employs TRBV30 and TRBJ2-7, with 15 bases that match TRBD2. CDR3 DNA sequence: TGTGCCTGGAGTCCGGGACTAGCGGGAGGAGCGCCTCACTACGAGCAGTACTTC. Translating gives CAWSPGLAGGAPHYEQYF.